Listed below are T cell receptor beta chains from one sample, sequenced in a study of OX40 agonist ivuxolimab in advanced cancers. Assay used: immunoSEQ multiplex PCR; TCRdb lists only in-frame clones, some missing. In the table there are 95,000 to 150,000 clones, around 93% of which are singletons. Sequencing was performed on CD4+ or CD8+ T cells sorted from blood, taken in a trial of the OX40 agonist ivuxolimab. The receptor source for this set is an adult with an advanced solid tumor such as melanoma, head and neck, liver or kidney cancer. Each CDR3 is given without its conserved first and last residue. A D gene is named only where the DNA matches it firmly.

d_call: TRBD2
cdr3_length: 13
v_call: TRBV7-3
cdr3_aa: ASSTAGGPADTQY

d_call: -
cdr3_length: 10
v_call: TRBV4-2
cdr3_aa: ASSQGLDTQY

d_call: -
cdr3_length: 11
v_call: TRBV7-3
cdr3_aa: ASSLTGWDEQF

d_call: -
cdr3_length: 11
v_call: TRBV29-1
cdr3_aa: SARTDENTEAF

d_call: -
cdr3_length: 13
v_call: TRBV29-1
cdr3_aa: SVGQLASVGNEQF

d_call: -
cdr3_length: 13
v_call: TRBV10-3
cdr3_aa: AISESSLQQETQY

d_call: TRBD1
cdr3_length: 14
v_call: TRBV9
cdr3_aa: ASSVLSGTEGEKLF

d_call: TRBD2
cdr3_length: 14
v_call: TRBV28
cdr3_aa: ASSRISSGGAYEQY

d_call: -
cdr3_length: 10
v_call: TRBV2
cdr3_aa: ASREGGAEQY

d_call: -
cdr3_length: 13
v_call: TRBV5-6
cdr3_aa: ASRTGPYPGTEAF

d_call: -
cdr3_length: 13
v_call: TRBV7-3
cdr3_aa: ASRGNSYPTGGYT

d_call: -
cdr3_length: 10
v_call: TRBV11-2
cdr3_aa: ASSLGFYEQY

d_call: -
cdr3_length: 10
v_call: TRBV6-6
cdr3_aa: ASSQMTSGYT

d_call: -
cdr3_length: 14
v_call: TRBV6-5
cdr3_aa: ASSYSSRLSSETQY

d_call: TRBD2
cdr3_length: 14
v_call: TRBV6-4
cdr3_aa: ASRRPRREAFSEQY

d_call: -
cdr3_length: 13
v_call: TRBV5-1
cdr3_aa: ASSLLSGVSYEQY

d_call: -
cdr3_length: 11
v_call: TRBV7-9
cdr3_aa: ASTLNEGYGYT

d_call: TRBD1
cdr3_length: 14
v_call: TRBV9
cdr3_aa: ASSVVGDRGRGGYT

d_call: TRBD1
cdr3_length: 14
v_call: TRBV5-1
cdr3_aa: ASSGDRGAMNTEAF

d_call: -
cdr3_length: 14
v_call: TRBV27
cdr3_aa: ASSLLGVAVTDTQY

d_call: TRBD2
cdr3_length: 14
v_call: TRBV5-8
cdr3_aa: ASSLVPAGVTGELF

d_call: -
cdr3_length: 12
v_call: TRBV28
cdr3_aa: ASTPVGAADTQY

d_call: -
cdr3_length: 15
v_call: TRBV27
cdr3_aa: ASTRQGGTSNTGELF

d_call: -
cdr3_length: 13
v_call: TRBV15
cdr3_aa: ATSREGGSNQPQH

d_call: -
cdr3_length: 12
v_call: TRBV5-4
cdr3_aa: ASSPQRQDYGYT

d_call: TRBD1
cdr3_length: 12
v_call: TRBV27
cdr3_aa: ASSRQGPVYGYT

d_call: -
cdr3_length: 10
v_call: TRBV6-5
cdr3_aa: ASSPLGNIQY

d_call: -
cdr3_length: 13
v_call: TRBV9
cdr3_aa: ASSVGSGAIYEQY

d_call: -
cdr3_length: 12
v_call: TRBV27
cdr3_aa: ASSFRAGANVLT

d_call: -
cdr3_length: 11
v_call: TRBV15
cdr3_aa: ATSRDTNQPQH

d_call: -
cdr3_length: 15
v_call: TRBV7-2
cdr3_aa: ASSLATALQMNTEAF

d_call: TRBD1
cdr3_length: 13
v_call: TRBV5-8
cdr3_aa: ASSLGDRDVYGYT

d_call: -
cdr3_length: 12
v_call: TRBV28
cdr3_aa: ASRVGQRAEKLF

d_call: TRBD1
cdr3_length: 13
v_call: TRBV27
cdr3_aa: ASSSGQGVGEKLF

d_call: -
cdr3_length: 14
v_call: TRBV5-4
cdr3_aa: ASSFQGQGSNQPQH

d_call: TRBD2
cdr3_length: 17
v_call: TRBV4-3
cdr3_aa: ASSPSRLAGGLSSGELF

d_call: -
cdr3_length: 13
v_call: TRBV27
cdr3_aa: ASSLSRWTEGTQY

d_call: -
cdr3_length: 13
v_call: TRBV7-9
cdr3_aa: ASSQTAANTGELF

d_call: TRBD2
cdr3_length: 14
v_call: TRBV9
cdr3_aa: ASSGLGTRNTGELF

d_call: -
cdr3_length: 11
v_call: TRBV7-7
cdr3_aa: ASSLVDTDTQY

d_call: TRBD1
cdr3_length: 13
v_call: TRBV6-5
cdr3_aa: ASRGDSSYNSPLH

d_call: -
cdr3_length: 11
v_call: TRBV27
cdr3_aa: ARRCISKNIQY

d_call: -
cdr3_length: 13
v_call: TRBV6-1
cdr3_aa: ASSEPGGGIGTQY

d_call: -
cdr3_length: 13
v_call: TRBV27
cdr3_aa: ASSLIGTGNSPLH

d_call: TRBD2
cdr3_length: 13
v_call: TRBV7-3
cdr3_aa: ASSITGTSGSVVY

d_call: TRBD1
cdr3_length: 13
v_call: TRBV18
cdr3_aa: ASSPGTGRTGELF

d_call: -
cdr3_length: 13
v_call: TRBV4-3
cdr3_aa: ASSQDMWANYGYT

d_call: -
cdr3_length: 12
v_call: TRBV19
cdr3_aa: ASSPERSNQPQH